The text below deals with one T cell receptor beta chain. Its cognate antigen is unknown. This entry belongs to a study of T cells in Graves' hyperthyroidism and ophthalmopathy. Findings and caveats of the study: Ophthalmopathy, which appeared later, was predicted by the model a median around 6.5 months before onset.

The authors obtained PBMCs from roughly 10 ml of fresh peripheral blood. The germline V and J ends were trimmed by 4 bases and 4 bases, with 12 bases remaining between them. This CDR3 is built from 14 residues. Germline CDR1 SGHDT, CDR2 YYEEEE. RNA transcripts gave rise to amplified TCR beta CDR3 regions. The study used the HTBI primer set for a first-round RT-PCR of the TCR CDR3. TCRdb reanalysed the multiplex PCR reads using MiXCR and keeps one entry per CDR3 protein. The table shows more than 450,000 distinct CDR3 sequences, with 15% to 20% occurring only once. The J gene is TRBJ1-5, the V gene TRBV5-6; TRBD1 is a possible D gene (6 bases). Sequencing was performed on blood. The TCR comes from a man aged 40-55 years with Graves' ophthalmopathy. The chain's CDR3 is CASSHYRANQPQHF. CDR3 DNA sequence: TGTGCCAGCAGCCATTACAGGGCTAATCAGCCCCAGCATTTT.